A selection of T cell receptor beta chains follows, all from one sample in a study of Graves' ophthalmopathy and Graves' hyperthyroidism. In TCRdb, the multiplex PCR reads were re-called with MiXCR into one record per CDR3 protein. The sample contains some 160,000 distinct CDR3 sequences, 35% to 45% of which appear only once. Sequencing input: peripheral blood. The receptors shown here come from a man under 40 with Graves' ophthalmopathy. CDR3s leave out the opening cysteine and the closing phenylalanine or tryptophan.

ASSFLRGAGETQY	TRBV11-2	TRBJ2-5
ASSRWDRGQETQY	TRBV11-1	TRBJ2-5
ASSIRGQGGTEAF	TRBV19	TRBJ1-1
ACYWDTQNTGELF	TRBV30	TRBJ2-2
ASSGGQDNQPQH	TRBV18	TRBJ1-5
ASRLDGVYEQY	TRBV11-2	TRBJ2-7
ASRKTGPESGANVLT	TRBV28	TRBJ2-6
ASSTTQGAFYEQY	TRBV7-2	TRBJ2-7
SVARQGDTGELF	TRBV29-1	TRBJ2-2
AWSVSGEVYEQY	TRBV30	TRBJ2-7
ASSATEINYEQY	TRBV7-9	TRBJ2-7
ASGHLQETQY	TRBV28	TRBJ2-5
ATSDLGGAAGLNQPQH	TRBV24-1	TRBJ1-5
SASLPRGGN	TRBV20-1	TRBJ2-5
ASSMQGRSGELF	TRBV19	TRBJ2-2
ASSSISMNTEAF	TRBV6-5	TRBJ1-1
ASSLRPYTEAF	TRBV12-3/TRBV12-4	TRBJ1-1
ASSWGQGSF	TRBV6-2/TRBV6-3	TRBJ1-1
ASSLSPGRYEQY	TRBV28	TRBJ2-7
ASRGTGRLQQPQH	TRBV28	TRBJ1-5
ASSPRAGQVGQPQH	TRBV6-2/TRBV6-3	TRBJ1-5
ASRQPSGELF	TRBV7-9	TRBJ2-2